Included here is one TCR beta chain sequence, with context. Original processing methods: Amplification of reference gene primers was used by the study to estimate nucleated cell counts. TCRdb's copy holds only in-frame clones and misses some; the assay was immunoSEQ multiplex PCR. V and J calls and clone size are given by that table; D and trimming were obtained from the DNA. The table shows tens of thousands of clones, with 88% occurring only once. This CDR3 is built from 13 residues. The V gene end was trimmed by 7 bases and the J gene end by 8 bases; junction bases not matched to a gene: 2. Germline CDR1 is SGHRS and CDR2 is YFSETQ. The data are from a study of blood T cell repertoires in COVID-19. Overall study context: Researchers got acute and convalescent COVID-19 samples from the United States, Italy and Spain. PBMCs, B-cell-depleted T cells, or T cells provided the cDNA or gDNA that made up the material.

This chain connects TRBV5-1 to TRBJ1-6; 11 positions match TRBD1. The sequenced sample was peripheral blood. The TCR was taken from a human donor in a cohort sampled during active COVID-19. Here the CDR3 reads CASGDRGDSPLHF. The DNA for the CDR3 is TGCGCCAGCGGGGACAGGGGGGATTCACCCCTCCACTTT.